One sample yielded the 8 T cell receptor beta chains listed below, sequenced in a study of T-cell reconstitution after alpha-beta-depleted transplantation in children. TCRbeta library preparation incorporated unique molecular identifiers. TCRdb reprocessed the PCR reads via MiXCR and lists one record per CDR3 protein. The data contain some 550,000 distinct CDR3 sequences, 20% to 25% of them singletons. The specimen was PBMCs, mostly from graft donor cells, collected 360 days after TCRalphabeta/CD19-depleted stem cell transplant. All receptors come from a boy in the first two years of life who had a stem cell transplant for acute myeloid leukemia, so the T cells may come from the graft donor.

A note on this clonotype: A clone one base away is much larger, so this may be a read error. The CDR3 does not end in the conserved phenylalanine or tryptophan, so this is likely a read error. V gene TRBV12-3 or TRBV12-4 combines with J gene TRBJ1-2; weak D call: TRBD1 (5 bases). The CDR3 contains 14 residues. V was pared by 3 bases and J by 5 bases, with 13 bases between. In nucleotides, the CDR3 is TGTGCCAGCAGTTTGGGGGAAATGAATTATGGCTACACCGTC. Translated: CASSLGEMNYGYTV.

This rearrangement joins TRBV20-1 to TRBJ2-7, with 7 bases matching TRBD1. From germline, CDR1 is DFQATT and CDR2 SNEGSKA (reference sequence). CDR3 length equals 14 residues. Germline trimming cut 5 bases from V and 2 bases from J; bases unmatched to any gene: 9. The CDR3 DNA reads as TGCAGTGCTCCTTCGAACAGGGGAGCCTACGAGCAGTACTTC. This sequence encodes CSAPSNRGAYEQYF.

This clonotype was observed at least ten times. The V call is TRBV20-1, the J call TRBJ1-1, with D perhaps matching TRBD1 (5 bases). CDR3 size: 12 residues. Germline V gene data show CDR1 as DFQATT and CDR2 as SNEGSKA (reference sequence). V lost 3 bases to trimming and J lost 4 bases, with 9 bases between them. The CDR3 loop reads CSASRRGTEAFF. CDR3 nucleotides: TGCAGTGCTAGCAGGAGGGGCACTGAAGCTTTCTTT.

The gene calls are TRBV6-2 or TRBV6-3 and TRBJ1-1; D gene ambiguous. This CDR3 has 15 amino acids. V gave up 5 bases and J gave up 2 bases, with 15 bases separating them. In germline, CDR1 is MNHEY, CDR2 SVGEGT. The CDR3 here is CASSRSKARNTEAFF. In DNA, the CDR3 is TGTGCCAGCAGTCGTTCTAAGGCGAGAAACACTGAAGCTTTCTTT.

In regard to this clonotype: One end of the junction does not line up with germline, which may come from a read error. This rearrangement joins TRBV20-1 to TRBJ2-1; TRBD1 matches at 10 bases. The germline gives CDR1 DFQATT, CDR2 SNEGSKA (reference sequence). The CDR3 loop spans 15 amino acids. Written as DNA, the CDR3 is TGCTGTGCTTGGACAGGGGGTAGCTCCTACAATGAGCAGTTCTTC. Translated: CCAWTGGSSYNEQFF.

The gene calls are TRBV12-1 and TRBJ1-5. TRBV12-1 is classified as a pseudogene. The CDR3 spans 11 residues. CDR3 loop: CASRKNQPQHF. CDR3 sequence (DNA): TGTGCCAGCAGGAAAAATCAGCCCCAGCATTTT.

V and J are TRBV6-6 and TRBJ1-5; D is undetermined. V was pared by 8 bases and J by 8 bases, with 10 bases between. The CDR3 runs 11 residues. The germline V gene has CDR1 MNHNY and CDR2 SVGAGI (reference sequence). The CDR3 sequence: CASGHREPQHF. For the CDR3, the DNA is TGTGCCAGCGGCCACAGAGAGCCCCAGCATTTT.

This clonotype appeared a single time. DNA for the CDR3: TGTGCCAGCAGCTTAGCCCGTTCGGGACGCAGCTATAACTACAATGAGCAGTTCTTC. It is translated as CASSLARSGRSYNYNEQFF. The J gene is TRBJ2-1, the V gene TRBV7-2; perhaps D is TRBD1 or TRBD2 (5 bases each). The germline V gene encodes CDR1 SGHTA and CDR2 FQGNSA. The V end lost 0 bases, the J end lost 3 bases, and 21 bases lay between the germline ends. The length of the CDR3 is 19 residues.